The sequence of this T cell receptor (beta chain) was determined in a study of OX40 agonist ivuxolimab in advanced cancers. Study background: Head and neck, renal cell, melanoma or hepatocellular carcinoma were the cancers that dose-escalation patients had. Partial responses were achieved by three patients, one with hepatocellular carcinoma and two with cutaneous melanoma.

Method: immunoSEQ multiplex PCR; TCRdb's copy keeps in-frame clones and lacks some. The data contain around 67,000 clones, approximately 90% of them singletons. The study, taken as a whole, reports: Some nonresponders also had low normalized T-cell clonal expansion.

Losses at the gene ends were 4 bases for V and 4 bases for J; bases not matched to a gene: 7. The CDR3 has 15 residues. Per the germline V gene, CDR1 is SGHNT and CDR2 is YYREEE (reference sequence). About this clone itself: The antigen is not known.

The material was CD4+ or CD8+ T cells sorted from blood, obtained in a trial of the OX40 agonist ivuxolimab. The clonotype comes from an adult with an advanced solid tumor such as melanoma, head and neck, liver or kidney cancer. This chain connects TRBV5-4 to TRBJ2-3; 9 bases line up with TRBD2. CDR3 bases: TGTGCCAGCAGCCCCCGGGCGGGAGGGTCAGATACGCAGTATTTT. As protein: CASSPRAGGSDTQYF.